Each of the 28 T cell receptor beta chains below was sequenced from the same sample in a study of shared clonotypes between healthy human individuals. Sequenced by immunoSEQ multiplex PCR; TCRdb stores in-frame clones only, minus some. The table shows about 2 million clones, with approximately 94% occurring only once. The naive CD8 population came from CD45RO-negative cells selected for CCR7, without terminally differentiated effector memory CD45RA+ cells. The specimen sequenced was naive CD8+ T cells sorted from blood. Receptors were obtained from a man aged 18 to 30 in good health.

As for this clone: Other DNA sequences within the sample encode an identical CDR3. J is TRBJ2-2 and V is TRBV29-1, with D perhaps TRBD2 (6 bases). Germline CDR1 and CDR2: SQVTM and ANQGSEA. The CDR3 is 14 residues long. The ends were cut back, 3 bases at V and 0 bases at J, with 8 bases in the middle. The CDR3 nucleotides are TGCAGCGTTGAGCGGGGCGCGAACACCGGGGAGCTGTTTTTT. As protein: CSVERGANTGELFF.

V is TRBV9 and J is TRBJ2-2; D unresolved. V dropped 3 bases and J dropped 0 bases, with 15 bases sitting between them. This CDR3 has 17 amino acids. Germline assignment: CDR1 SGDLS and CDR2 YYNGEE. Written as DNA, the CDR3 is TGTGCCAGCAGCGACTCCTTACAGAAAACGAACACCGGGGAGCTGTTTTTT. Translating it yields CASSDSLQKTNTGELFF.

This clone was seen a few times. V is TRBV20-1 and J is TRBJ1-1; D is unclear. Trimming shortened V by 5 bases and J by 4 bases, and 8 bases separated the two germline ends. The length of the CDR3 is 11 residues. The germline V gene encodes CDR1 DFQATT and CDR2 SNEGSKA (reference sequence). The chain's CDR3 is CSAAVGTEAFF. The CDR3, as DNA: TGCAGTGCTGCAGTGGGCACTGAAGCTTTCTTT.

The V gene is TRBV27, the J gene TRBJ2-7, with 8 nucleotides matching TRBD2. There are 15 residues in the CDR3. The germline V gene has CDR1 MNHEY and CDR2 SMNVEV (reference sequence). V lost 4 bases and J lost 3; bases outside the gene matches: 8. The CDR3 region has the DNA TGTGCCAGCAGTTCCCGGGGGGGGACATACTACGAGCAGTACTTC. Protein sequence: CASSSRGGTYYEQYF.

The CDR3: CASTGQGKETQYF. The DNA of the CDR3 is TGCGCCAGCACCGGCCAGGGAAAAGAGACCCAGTACTTC. The J gene is TRBJ2-5, the V gene TRBV10-1; D is possibly TRBD1 (5 bases). CDR3 length: 13 residues. Germline loops: CDR1 WNHNN, CDR2 SYGVQD (reference sequence). Trimming shortened V by 7 bases and J by 3 bases, and 12 bases separated the two germline ends.

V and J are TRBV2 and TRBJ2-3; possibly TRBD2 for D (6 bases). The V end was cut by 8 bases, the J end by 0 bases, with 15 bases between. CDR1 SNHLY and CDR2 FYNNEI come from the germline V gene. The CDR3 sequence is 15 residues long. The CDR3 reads CASRVGGLSTDTQYF. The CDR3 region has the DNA TGTGCCAGCCGTGTGGGGGGACTTAGCACAGATACGCAGTATTTT. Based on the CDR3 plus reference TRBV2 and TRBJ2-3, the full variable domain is EPEVTQTPSHQVTQMGQEVILRCVPISNHLYFYWYRQILGQKVEFLVSFYNNEISEKSEIFDDQFSVERPDGSNFTLKIRSTKLEDSAMYFCASRVGGLSTDTQYFGPGTRLTVL.

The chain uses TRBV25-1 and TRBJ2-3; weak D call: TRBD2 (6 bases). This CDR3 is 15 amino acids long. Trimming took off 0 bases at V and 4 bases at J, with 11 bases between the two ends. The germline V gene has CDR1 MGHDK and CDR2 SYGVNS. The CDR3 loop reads CASSEYGGDADTQYF. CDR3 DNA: TGTGCCAGCAGTGAATACGGAGGGGACGCAGATACGCAGTATTTT.

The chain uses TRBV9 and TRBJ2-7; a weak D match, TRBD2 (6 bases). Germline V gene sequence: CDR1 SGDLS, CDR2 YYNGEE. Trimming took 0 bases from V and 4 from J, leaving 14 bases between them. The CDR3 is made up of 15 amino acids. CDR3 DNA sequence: TGTGCCAGCAGCGTAGAACCTAGCGTCTATTACGAGCAGTACTTC. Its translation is CASSVEPSVYYEQYF.

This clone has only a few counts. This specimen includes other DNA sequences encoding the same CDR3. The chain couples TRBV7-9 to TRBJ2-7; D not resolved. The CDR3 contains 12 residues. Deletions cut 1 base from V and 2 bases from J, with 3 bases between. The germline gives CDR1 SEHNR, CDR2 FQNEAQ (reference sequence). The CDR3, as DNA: TGTGCCAGCAGCTTAGAAACCTACGAGCAGTACTTC. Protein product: CASSLETYEQYF.

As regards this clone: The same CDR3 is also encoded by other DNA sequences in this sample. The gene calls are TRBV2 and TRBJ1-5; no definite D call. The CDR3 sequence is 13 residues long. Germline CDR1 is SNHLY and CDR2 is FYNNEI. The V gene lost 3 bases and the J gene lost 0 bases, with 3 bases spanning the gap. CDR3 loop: CASSDISNQPQHF. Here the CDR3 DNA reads TGTGCCAGCAGTGACATTAGCAATCAGCCCCAGCATTTT.

The DNA of the CDR3 is TGTGCCAGCAGTTTCACGGCCGGCGGCAATCAGCCCCAGCATTTT. Protein: CASSFTAGGNQPQHF. This chain joins TRBV27 and TRBJ1-5; D unclear. Trimming stripped 3 bases from V and 2 bases from J, with 11 bases between. The germline V gene has CDR1 MNHEY and CDR2 SMNVEV (reference sequence). The CDR3 length is 15 residues.

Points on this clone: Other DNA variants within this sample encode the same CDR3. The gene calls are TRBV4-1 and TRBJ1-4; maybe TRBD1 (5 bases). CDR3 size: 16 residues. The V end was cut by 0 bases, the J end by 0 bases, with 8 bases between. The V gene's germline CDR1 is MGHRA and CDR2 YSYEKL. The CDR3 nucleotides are TGCGCCAGCAGCCAAGAAACGGGGGCAACTAATGAAAAACTGTTTTTT. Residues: CASSQETGATNEKLFF.

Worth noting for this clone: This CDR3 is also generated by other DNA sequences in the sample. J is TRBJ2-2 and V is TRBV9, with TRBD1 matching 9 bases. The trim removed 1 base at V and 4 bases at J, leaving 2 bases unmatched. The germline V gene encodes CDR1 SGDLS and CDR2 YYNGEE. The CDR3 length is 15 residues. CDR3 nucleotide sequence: TGTGCCAGCAGCGTACGGACAGGGGTCACCGGGGAGCTGTTTTTT. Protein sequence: CASSVRTGVTGELFF.

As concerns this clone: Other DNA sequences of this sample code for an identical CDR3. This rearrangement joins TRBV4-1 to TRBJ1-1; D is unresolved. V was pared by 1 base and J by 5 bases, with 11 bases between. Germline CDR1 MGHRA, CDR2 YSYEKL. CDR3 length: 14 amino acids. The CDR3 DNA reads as TGCGCCAGCAGCCAAGTGGAGGGTAATACTGAAGCTTTCTTT. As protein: CASSQVEGNTEAFF.

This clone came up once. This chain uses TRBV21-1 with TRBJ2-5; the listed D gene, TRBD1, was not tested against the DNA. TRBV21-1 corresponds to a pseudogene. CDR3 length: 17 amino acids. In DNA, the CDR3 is TGTGCCAGCAGCAACTTTATGGAGTCTCGCAAGGGGGAGACCCAGTACTTC. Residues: CASSNFMESRKGETQYF.

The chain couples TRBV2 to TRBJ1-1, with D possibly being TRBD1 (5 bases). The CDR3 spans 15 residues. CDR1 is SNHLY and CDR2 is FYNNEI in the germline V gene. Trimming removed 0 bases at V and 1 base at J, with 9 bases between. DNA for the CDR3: TGTGCCAGCAGTGAAGCGCAGGGTTGGAACACTGAAGCTTTCTTT. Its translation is CASSEAQGWNTEAFF.

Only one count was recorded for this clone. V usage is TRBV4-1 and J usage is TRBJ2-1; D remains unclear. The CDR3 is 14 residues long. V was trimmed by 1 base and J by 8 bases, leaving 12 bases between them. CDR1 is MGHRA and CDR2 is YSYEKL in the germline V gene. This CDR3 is CASSQVGSGDEQFF. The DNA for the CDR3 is TGCGCCAGCAGCCAAGTGGGTAGTGGGGATGAGCAGTTCTTC.

The CDR3 bases are TGTGCCAGCACTGCACTGGGCCTTGTGAGGGGAGAATACGAGCAGTACTTC. Its translation is CASTALGLVRGEYEQYF. The rearrangement uses TRBV27 and TRBJ2-7; D might be TRBD1 or TRBD2, each matching 5 bases. V shed 7 bases and J shed 4 bases, with 26 bases lying between them. The CDR3 extends over 17 amino acids. In germline, CDR1 is MNHEY, CDR2 SMNVEV (reference sequence).

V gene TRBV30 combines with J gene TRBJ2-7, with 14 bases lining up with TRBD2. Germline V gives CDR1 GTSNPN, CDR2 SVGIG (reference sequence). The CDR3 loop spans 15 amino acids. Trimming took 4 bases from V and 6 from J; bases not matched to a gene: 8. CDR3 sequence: CAWTAGLAGGREQYF. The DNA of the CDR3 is TGTGCCTGGACCGCCGGACTAGCGGGGGGCCGCGAGCAGTACTTC.

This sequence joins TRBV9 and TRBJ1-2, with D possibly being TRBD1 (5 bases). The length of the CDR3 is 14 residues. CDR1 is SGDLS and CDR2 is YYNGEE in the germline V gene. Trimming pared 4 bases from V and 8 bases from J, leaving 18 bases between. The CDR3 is CASSPSGAGNGYTF. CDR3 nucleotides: TGTGCCAGCAGCCCAAGTGGGGCAGGGAACGGCTACACCTTC.

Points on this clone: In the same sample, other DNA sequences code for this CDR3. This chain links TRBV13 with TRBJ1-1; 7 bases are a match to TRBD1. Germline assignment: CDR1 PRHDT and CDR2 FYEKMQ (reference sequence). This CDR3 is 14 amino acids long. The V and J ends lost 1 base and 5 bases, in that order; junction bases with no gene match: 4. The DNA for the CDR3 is TGTGCCAGCAGCTTAGCCAGGGGGGGGACTGAAGCTTTCTTT. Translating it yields CASSLARGGTEAFF.

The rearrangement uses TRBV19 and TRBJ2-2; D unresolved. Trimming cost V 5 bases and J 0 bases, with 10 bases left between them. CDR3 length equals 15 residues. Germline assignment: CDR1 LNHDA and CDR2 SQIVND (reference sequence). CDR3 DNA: TGTGCCAGTAGTCCTCTTCGTACGAACACCGGGGAGCTGTTTTTT. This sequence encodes CASSPLRTNTGELFF.

DNA for the CDR3: TGTGCCTGGAGTGGCGGTGCGGGAGAGACCCAGTACTTC. Its translation is CAWSGGAGETQYF. The V and J genes are TRBV30 and TRBJ2-5, with D possibly being TRBD2 (5 bases). Trimming stripped 1 base from V and 4 bases from J, with 10 bases between. The germline V gene encodes CDR1 GTSNPN and CDR2 SVGIG (reference sequence). The CDR3 length is 13 residues.

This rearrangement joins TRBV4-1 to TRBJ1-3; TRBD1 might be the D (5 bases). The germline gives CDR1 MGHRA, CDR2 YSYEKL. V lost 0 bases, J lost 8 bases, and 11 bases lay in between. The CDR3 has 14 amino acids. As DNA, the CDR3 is TGCGCCAGCAGCCAAGAACAGGATTGGGACACCATATATTTT. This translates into CASSQEQDWDTIYF.

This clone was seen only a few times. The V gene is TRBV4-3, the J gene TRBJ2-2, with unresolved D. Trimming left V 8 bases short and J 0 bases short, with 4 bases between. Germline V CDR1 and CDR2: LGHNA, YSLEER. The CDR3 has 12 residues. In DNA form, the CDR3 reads TGCGCCAGCGGTCCGAACACCGGGGAGCTGTTTTTT. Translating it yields CASGPNTGELFF.

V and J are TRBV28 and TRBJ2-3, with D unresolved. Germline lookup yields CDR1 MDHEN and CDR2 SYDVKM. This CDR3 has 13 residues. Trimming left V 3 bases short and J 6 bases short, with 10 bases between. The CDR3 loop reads CASSFSYQDTQYF. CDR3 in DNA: TGTGCCAGCAGTTTCTCCTACCAGGATACGCAGTATTTT.

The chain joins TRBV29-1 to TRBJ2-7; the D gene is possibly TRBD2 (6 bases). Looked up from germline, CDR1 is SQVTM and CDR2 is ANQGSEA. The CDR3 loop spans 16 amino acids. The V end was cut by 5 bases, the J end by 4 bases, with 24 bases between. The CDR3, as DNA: TGCAGCGTTAGCGGGCAGGGAAGCCCGTCTGGTTACGAGCAGTACTTC. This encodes CSVSGQGSPSGYEQYF.

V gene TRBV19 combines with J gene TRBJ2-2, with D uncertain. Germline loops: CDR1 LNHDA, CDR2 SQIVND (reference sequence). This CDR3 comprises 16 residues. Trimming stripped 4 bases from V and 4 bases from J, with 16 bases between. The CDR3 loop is CASSNREGWGTGELFF. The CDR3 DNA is TGTGCCAGTAGTAATAGGGAAGGGTGGGGCACCGGGGAGCTGTTTTTT.